This T cell receptor beta chain is drawn from a study of blood T cells in healthy people across ages. PCR was performed a second time for roughly 6 to 12 cycles using a sample-barcoded 5' primer and a J-beta primer mix. TCRdb re-called the 5' RACE reads with MiXCR, one entry per CDR3 protein. The sample carries more than 600,000 distinct CDR3 sequences, around 25% recorded once. The CDR3 has 15 residues. CDR1 SGHAT and CDR2 FQDESV come from the germline V gene (reference sequence). Trimming took 5 bases from V and 8 from J; bases not matched to a gene: 10. This sample was also put to use in a study of T cells of mothers and their children.

The TCR was taken from a boy between 10 and 17 years old in good health. Specimen: blood. V and J are TRBV11-1 and TRBJ2-2, with 8 nucleotides matching TRBD1. CDR3 loop: CASSRDRQSAGELFF. The CDR3, as DNA: TGTGCCAGCAGCCGGGACAGGCAAAGCGCGGGGGAGCTGTTTTTT.